This T cell receptor (beta chain) originates from a study of blood T cell repertoires in COVID-19. Study information: Samples of COVID-19 (acute and convalescent) were obtained from the United States, Italy and Spain. The analysed material was cDNA or gDNA that came from T cells, B-cell-depleted T cells, or PBMCs.

In the original workflow: Quantification of nucleated cells was approximated via reference gene primer amplification. Profiled with immunoSEQ multiplex PCR; TCRdb holds only in-frame clones, not every one. Clonal size and the V and J genes are those of that table, whereas D and trimming came from the DNA. The profile shows over 40,000 clones, around four fifths of them singletons. This CDR3 has 18 amino acids. J was trimmed by 1 base and V by 3 bases; bases with no gene match: 7. Germline V gives CDR1 SGHTA, CDR2 FQGTGA. Sequencing was done on a sample of peripheral blood. V gene TRBV7-3 combines with J gene TRBJ2-6; 9 positions agree with TRBD1. This receptor was identified in a human donor in a cohort sampled during active COVID-19. The CDR3 spells CASSFPGQGISGANVLTF. The CDR3 DNA reads as TGTGCCAGCAGCTTTCCGGGACAGGGTATATCTGGGGCCAACGTCCTGACTTTC.